The 19 T cell receptor beta chains listed next were all sequenced from one sample in a study of shared clonotypes between healthy human individuals. Produced via immunoSEQ multiplex PCR; TCRdb's table is partial and in-frame only. The sample records 2 million to 2.5 million clones, approximately 90% being singletons. Specimen: naive CD4+ T cells from PBMCs. The sample's subset: CD45RA+ positively selected. The receptors originated from a man younger than 30 in good health. Some clones in this sample may be carry-over from other donors' samples.

This clone has only one observation. The CDR3 sequence: CASSVRTPTYSGNTIYF. DNA of the CDR3: TGTGCCAGCAGTGTGAGGACACCAACTTACTCTGGAAACACCATATATTTT. The V and J genes are TRBV6-1 and TRBJ1-3; D might be TRBD1 (5 bases). The CDR3 runs to 17 residues. The germline CDR1 and CDR2 sequences are MNHNS and SASEGT. V was pared by 4 bases and J by 0 bases, with 16 bases between.

Concerning this clone: In the same sample, other DNA sequences code for this CDR3. The CDR3 here is CASSEQGADTEAFF. The CDR3 region has the DNA TGTGCCAGCAGTGAACAGGGGGCCGACACTGAAGCTTTCTTT. The genes are TRBV2 and TRBJ1-1; TRBD1 aligns across 8 bases. Germline lookup yields CDR1 SNHLY and CDR2 FYNNEI. The CDR3 is made up of 14 amino acids. V was pared by 2 bases and J by 3 bases, with 2 bases of the junction left unmatched. The entire variable domain, with the rest obtained from reference TRBV2 and TRBJ1-1, is as follows: EPEVTQTPSHQVTQMGQEVILRCVPISNHLYFYWYRQILGQKVEFLVSFYNNEISEKSEIFDDQFSVERPDGSNFTLKIRSTKLEDSAMYFCASSEQGADTEAFFGQGTRLTVV.

The sample holds a few counts of this clone. The rearrangement joins TRBV2 to TRBJ2-7; a possible D gene is TRBD2 (5 bases). This CDR3 contains 14 residues. V gave up 3 bases and J gave up 2 bases, with 11 bases separating them. From germline, CDR1 is SNHLY and CDR2 FYNNEI. The CDR3 bases are TGTGCCAGCAGTGATCGCGGAGGTCCCTACGAGCAGTACTTC. Translated: CASSDRGGPYEQYF.

The chain has TRBV7-3 and TRBJ2-5, with 8 bases identical to TRBD2. V lost 1 base and J lost 1; bases outside the gene matches: 14. Germline V CDR1 and CDR2: SGHTA, FQGTGA. The CDR3 runs 19 residues. The CDR3 nucleotides are TGTGCCAGCAGCTTAAACTACCCCAGCGGGAGTCGGAGCCAAGAGACCCAGTACTTC. It encodes CASSLNYPSGSRSQETQYF.

As DNA, the CDR3 is TGTGCCAGCTCCACACAGGGAGGTGAGACCCAGTACTTC. Translating gives CASSTQGGETQYF. The rearrangement uses TRBV7-3 and TRBJ2-5, with D perhaps being TRBD1 or TRBD2 (6 bases each). Trimming left V 8 bases short and J 5 bases short, with 15 bases between. Germline CDR1 reads SGHTA; CDR2 reads FQGTGA. This CDR3 has 13 amino acids.

The V gene is TRBV7-9, the J gene TRBJ2-1, with TRBD2 matching 10 bases. J was trimmed by 7 bases and V by 1 base; bases with no gene match: 7. CDR1 SEHNR and CDR2 FQNEAQ come from the germline V gene (reference sequence). The CDR3 length is 16 residues. This chain's CDR3 is CASSLGAGGPGNEQFF. The CDR3 DNA reads TGTGCCAGCAGCTTAGGAGCGGGAGGGCCGGGGAATGAGCAGTTCTTC.

This rearrangement joins TRBV28 to TRBJ1-1; the D gene is possibly TRBD1 (5 bases). The germline V gene has CDR1 MDHEN and CDR2 SYDVKM. The CDR3 contains 14 residues. The germline V and J ends were trimmed by 3 bases and 3 bases, with 11 bases remaining between them. CDR3 in amino acids: CASSLAGIYTEAFF. CDR3 coding DNA: TGTGCCAGCAGTTTGGCAGGGATTTACACTGAAGCTTTCTTT. The full variable domain, with the rest looked up from reference TRBV28 and TRBJ1-1, is DVKVTQSSRYLVKRTGEKVFLECVQDMDHENMFWYRQDPGLGLRLIYFSYDVKMKEKGDIPEGYSVSREKKERFSLILESASTNQTSMYLCASSLAGIYTEAFFGQGTRLTVV.

This chain links TRBV15 with TRBJ1-2; D is undetermined. Germline CDR1 is LNHNV and CDR2 is YYDKDF (reference sequence). The CDR3 has 13 residues. The V and J ends lost 2 bases and 0 bases respectively, with 4 bases between them. Here the CDR3 reads CATSRPANYGYTF. CDR3 in DNA: TGTGCCACCAGCAGACCAGCTAACTATGGCTACACCTTC. The variable domain in full, completed from reference TRBV15 and TRBJ1-2, reads DAMVIQNPRYQVTQFGKPVTLSCSQTLNHNVMYWYQQKSSQAPKLLFHYYDKDFNNEADTPDNFQSRRPNTSFCFLDIRSPGLGDTAMYLCATSRPANYGYTFGSGTRLTVV.

The chain employs TRBV15 and TRBJ1-1; possible D gene TRBD1, 5 bases. This CDR3 has 14 amino acids. V gave up 7 bases and J gave up 0 bases, with 12 bases separating them. CDR1 is LNHNV, CDR2 YYDKDF, per germline (reference sequence). CDR3 region: CATKGPRVNTEAFF. CDR3 DNA sequence: TGTGCCACCAAGGGACCCCGTGTGAACACTGAAGCTTTCTTT.

This clone was found once. The same CDR3 arises from other DNA sequences in this sample as well. The DNA for the CDR3 is TGTGCCAGCTCACCGGGCAGGGTATCTGGGGCCAACGTCCTGACTTTC. This encodes CASSPGRVSGANVLTF. This rearrangement joins TRBV18 to TRBJ2-6, with a weak D call TRBD1 (5 bases). The CDR3 runs 16 residues. The ends were cut back, 3 bases at V and 1 base at J, with 10 bases in the middle. Germline V CDR1 and CDR2: KGHSH, LQKENI.

This clone appeared a few times. The chain carries TRBV4-2 and TRBJ1-1; the D is unclear. Germline values: CDR1 LGHNA, CDR2 YNFKEQ. V was trimmed by 2 bases and J by 7 bases, leaving 11 bases between them. The CDR3 spans 13 residues. The CDR3 loop is CASSQLSELEAFF. The CDR3 region has the DNA TGTGCCAGCAGCCAACTATCTGAACTTGAAGCTTTCTTT.

The chain's CDR3 is CASSKPREDTQYF. DNA for the CDR3: TGTGCCAGCAGCAAACCGAGGGAAGATACGCAGTATTTT. The chain has TRBV5-4 and TRBJ2-3, with D perhaps matching TRBD2 (5 bases). Per germline, CDR1 SGHNT and CDR2 YYREEE (reference sequence). Trimming cost V 4 bases and J 5 bases, with 11 bases left between them. This CDR3 is built from 13 residues.

This chain uses TRBV10-3 with TRBJ2-7; the D gene could be TRBD1 or TRBD2 (6 bases each). The V gene lost 4 bases and the J gene lost 6 bases, with 7 bases spanning the gap. This CDR3 has 11 amino acids. Germline V gene lookup returns CDR1 ENHRY and CDR2 SYGVKD. CDR3 protein: CAISGGAEQYF. As DNA, the CDR3 is TGTGCCATCAGTGGGGGGGCCGAGCAGTACTTC.

The chain has TRBV5-1 and TRBJ1-5, with D hard to call. Per the germline V gene, CDR1 is SGHRS and CDR2 is YFSETQ. CDR3 length: 14 amino acids. The V end was cut by 0 bases, the J end by 3 bases, with 7 bases between. CDR3 residues: CASSLGPYNQPQHF. The CDR3 DNA sequence: TGCGCCAGCAGCTTGGGGCCCTACAATCAGCCCCAGCATTTT.

The chain is built from TRBV7-9 and TRBJ2-3; no clear D. This CDR3 has 15 residues. Germline loops: CDR1 SEHNR, CDR2 FQNEAQ (reference sequence). The V gene lost 3 bases and the J gene lost 0 bases, with 10 bases spanning the gap. The CDR3 loop is CASSLNSASTDTQYF. CDR3 DNA sequence: TGTGCCAGCAGCTTGAACTCGGCAAGCACAGATACGCAGTATTTT. The whole variable domain, filled in from reference TRBV7-9 and TRBJ2-3, reads DTGVSQNPRHKITKRGQNVTFRCDPISEHNRLYWYRQTLGQGPEFLTYFQNEAQLEKSRLLSDRFSAERPKGSFSTLEIQRTEQGDSAMYLCASSLNSASTDTQYFGPGTRLTVL.

The CDR3: CASSPRTPNTGELFF. The CDR3 DNA sequence: TGCGCCAGCAGCCCACGGACACCCAACACCGGGGAGCTGTTTTTT. This chain connects TRBV5-1 to TRBJ2-2; maybe TRBD1 (5 bases). Germline V gene sequence: CDR1 SGHRS, CDR2 YFSETQ. Trimming stripped 4 bases from V and 2 bases from J, with 12 bases between. This CDR3 has 15 residues.

This clone was detected only once. CDR3 DNA sequence: TGTGCCTGGAGTGGGGGGGACGAGCAGTACTTC. Translating it yields CAWSGGDEQYF. The chain recombines TRBV30 with TRBJ2-7, with D possibly matching TRBD2 (6 bases). Trimming removed 1 base at V and 5 bases at J, with 6 bases between. CDR3 length: 11 residues. Germline lookup yields CDR1 GTSNPN and CDR2 SVGIG (reference sequence).

This rearrangement joins TRBV5-1 to TRBJ2-6, with unresolved D. This CDR3 region has 16 residues. V shed 0 bases and J shed 5 bases, with 12 bases lying between them. Germline V gene sequence: CDR1 SGHRS, CDR2 YFSETQ. The CDR3 nucleotides are TGCGCCAGCAGCTTGGGATTAAGCAGCTGGGCCAACGTCCTGACTTTC. It translates to CASSLGLSSWANVLTF.

V gene TRBV7-9 combines with J gene TRBJ2-1; D gene uncertain. The CDR3 is made up of 14 amino acids. Between the trimmed V and J ends, which lost 1 base and 5 bases, there was a span of 9 bases. CDR1 is SEHNR, CDR2 FQNEAQ, per germline (reference sequence). DNA of the CDR3: TGTGCCAGCAGCTTAGACGCATCAAACAATGAGCAGTTCTTC. It yields the protein CASSLDASNNEQFF.